The rows below give T cell receptor beta chains drawn from one sample of a study of cytomegalovirus exposure and HLA in healthy donors. The protocol was immunoSEQ multiplex PCR, while the TCRdb copy is restricted to in-frame clones and leaves out a portion. The data show around 130,000 clones, about 80% seen once. Sequencing input: PBMCs. The receptors were gathered from a woman aged 40-49 years in good health and CMV-seronegative. CDR3s include the opening cysteine and the closing phenylalanine or tryptophan.

v_call: TRBV19; cdr3_aa: CASATGGADPLHF
v_call: TRBV6-4; cdr3_aa: CASSRTGYNEQFF
v_call: TRBV7-9; cdr3_aa: CASSFWGEGPDTEAFF
v_call: TRBV25-1; cdr3_aa: CASSGVYEQYF
v_call: TRBV5-4; cdr3_aa: CASSLNNYGFGYTF
v_call: TRBV7-2; cdr3_aa: CASSLTSGGWNEQFF
v_call: TRBV9; cdr3_aa: CASSVGNPRETQYF
v_call: TRBV7-9; cdr3_aa: CSSSLPLDGLSGANVLTF
v_call: TRBV9; cdr3_aa: CASSLSDSQETQYF
v_call: TRBV5-5; cdr3_aa: CASSPGPGQILNYGYTF
v_call: TRBV21-1; cdr3_aa: CASSKVLAGDQETQYF
v_call: TRBV6-1; cdr3_aa: CASKSGQDSNQPQHF
v_call: TRBV19; cdr3_aa: CASETRQGPYGYTF
v_call: TRBV29-1; cdr3_aa: CSVEERMDQYF
v_call: TRBV18; cdr3_aa: CASSPADRAPGGTEAFF
v_call: TRBV10-3; cdr3_aa: CAITPGQRTEAFF
v_call: TRBV4-1; cdr3_aa: CASSQLPGGAGYGYTF
v_call: TRBV5-4; cdr3_aa: CASSLAGETQYF
v_call: TRBV29-1; cdr3_aa: CSAGDLALGRRGEQFF
v_call: TRBV2; cdr3_aa: CASSTRLAATYEQYF
v_call: TRBV5-6; cdr3_aa: CASMRRVTGGTEAFF
v_call: TRBV5-6; cdr3_aa: CASSSRGDRGFPAYEQYF
v_call: TRBV6-4; cdr3_aa: CASSDSIRGQVWGPRLYEQYF
v_call: TRBV13; cdr3_aa: CASSLGNYEQYF